Listed below are T cell receptor beta chains from one sample, sequenced in a study of technical replicates of blood from several donors. The table came from immunoSEQ multiplex PCR; TCRdb's copy has only in-frame clones and leaves some out. The repertoire holds tens of thousands of clones, with 94% as singletons. The sequenced material came from T cells isolated from PBMCs. The receptor source for this set is a human donor in good health. The CDR3 runs from the conserved cysteine through the conserved F or W. The D gene is left open where the match is weak.

>TRBV5-1|TRBD2|TRBJ2-3
CASKPGTSGTDTQYF
>TRBV27|.|TRBJ2-3
CASSPPSGRGTDTQYF
>TRBV4-1|TRBD1|TRBJ2-7
CASSQAPRDRGREQYF
>TRBV28|TRBD2|TRBJ2-2
CASSLAGGANTGELFF
>TRBV9|TRBD1|TRBJ2-7
CASGPGQGFYEQYF
>TRBV2|TRBD2|TRBJ2-2
CASKLAGGTGELFF
>TRBV13|TRBD2|TRBJ2-7
CASRPTSGGPKGHEQYF
>TRBV7-9|TRBD1|TRBJ1-4
CASSLKRTGAANEKLFF
>TRBV14|.|TRBJ2-7
CASSLDRPLHYEQYF
>TRBV5-8|.|TRBJ1-4
CASSLASPTMKLFF
>TRBV6-5|TRBD1|TRBJ2-2
CASSWGQGAGTGELFF
>TRBV27|.|TRBJ2-3
CASSRKRDWSTDTQYF
>TRBV5-1|.|TRBJ2-6
CASSPPGGANVLTF
>TRBV4-1|TRBD2|TRBJ2-7
CASSKGAGGGEQYF